This TCR beta chain was obtained from a study of regulatory T cells in long-lasting Graves disease. TCR beta libraries were built with iRepertoire HTBI primers and Arm-PCR of CDR3 regions. MiXCR was run by TCRdb on the multiplex PCR reads, yielding one entry per CDR3 protein. The sample includes approximately 540,000 distinct CDR3 sequences, 12% seen only once; the top ten take 7.5% to 9%. The time point is: newly diagnosed GD, antithyroid drugs for less than 3 months. Isolated PBMC RNA provided the starting material for the TCR library. This sample also belongs to another study, concerning T cells in Graves' hyperthyroidism and ophthalmopathy.

Sequences were derived from peripheral blood mononuclear cells (PBMCs), sampled at new diagnosis, from a patient treated with antithyroid drugs. The sequence was collected from a woman between 25 and 40 years old with Graves disease.

The CDR3 DNA is TGCAGTGCTACAAGAACCGGGACAGGTACCTTCTACGAGCAGTACTTC. Amino acid sequence: CSATRTGTGTFYEQYF. The chain is built from TRBV20-1 and TRBJ2-7; the match to TRBD1 covers 8 bases. Germline trimming cut 4 bases from V and 3 bases from J; bases unmatched to any gene: 14. CDR3 size: 16 residues. From germline, CDR1 is DFQATT and CDR2 SNEGSKA (reference sequence).